This TCR beta chain was sequenced in a study of CD4 T cells in relation to SARS-CoV-2 and coronaviruses (dated by TCRdb to 2020 to 2023). A note on the overall study: HLA restriction was mapped for shared crossreactive spike epitopes using patient-derived lymphoblastoid cell lines. At the level of individual TCR clonotypes, the study evaluated whether memory CD4+ T cells crossreact between the spike proteins of SARS-CoV-2 and those of common cold coronaviruses. The Adaptive Biotechnologies TCR-sequencing kit was used to sequence samples from a few pre-COVID donors and the naive versus memory experiments, while other data came from Illumina-based sequencing. A different TCR-beta assay, based on Illumina, was used to sequence expansion assays from other donors in the study.

The investigation overall reported the following: Sequencing naive versus memory cells indicated that the assay picks up memory recall responses, not primary responses primed during culture. Roughly 64% of donors had memory CD4+ clonotypes that crossrecognized SARS-CoV-2 and at least one common cold coronavirus spike. Small numbers of patients and of tested TCRs were a limitation of the study. Significantly weaker SARS-CoV-2-driven expansion was shown by crossreactive clones than by monoreactive clones, consistent with antigenic imprinting. No donor contributed both pre-pandemic and post-infection samples, which limited tracing the source of pre-existing responses. Since the crossreactivity analysis centred on spike protein, crossreactivity against other viral proteins was not assessed.

Uncultured naive and memory CD4+ T cell DNA received deep-resolution immunoSEQ TCR-beta sequencing. On the study's bioinformatics: Preprocessing removed nonproductive sequences and CDR3s not starting with C, not ending with F or W, or shorter than 7 amino acids. Cultured and uncultured naive and memory CD4+ repertoires were searched for previously identified spike- and CEF-reactive CDR3s. CDR3 homology was measured as pairwise Levenshtein distance, computed with the stringdist R package after trimming three terminal residues from each end. Drawn from immuneACCESS, this table holds only the in-frame rearrangements with V and J called that TCRdb kept. Clones are partly lost; checked studies trace under half to an unresolved V gene and leave the rest unexplained. That table is the source of V, J and clone size, and D and trimming were worked out from the DNA. The sample table lists 65,000 or so clones, about 87% of them with a count of one. The ten most abundant clones make up 1.5% to 2% of the sample.

CD4+ T cells from unexposed donors were collected before the COVID-19 pandemic (2011-2018). Naive and memory CD4+ T cells were separated from cryopreserved PBMCs by first enriching for CD4 and then performing EasySep naive CD4+ T cell enrichment. Leukapheresis product for the unexposed donors was bought commercially. Ficoll-Paque PLUS gradient centrifugation was used to isolate PBMCs from either whole blood or leukapheresis product. PBMCs were either cryopreserved at -140 degrees C or used fresh in the expansion assay. The QIAamp Micro DNA Kit was used to extract genomic DNA from the CD4+ T cells. CDR1 SGDLS and CDR2 YYNGEE are derived from the germline V gene. From the cysteine through the phenylalanine, the CDR3 covers 14 amino acids. Of the read, only the CDR3 DNA is kept; its 42 bases are in frame from base 1. V lost 2 bases and J lost 0 bases; the stretch between them is 8 bases long. About this clone: What antigen it recognizes has not been identified. Within one base of it there is no much larger clone, and no base qualities were kept.

The receptor's source is a human donor in good health. The specimen was memory CD4+ T cells from PBMCs. The cell subset or site label corresponds to: memory (non-naive) CD4+ T cells. Recombination linked TRBV9 to TRBJ1-2, with the D gene too uncertain to name. The CDR3 is CASSVTTSNYGYTF. At the DNA level, the sequence is TGTGCCAGCAGCGTGACAACTTCTAACTATGGCTACACCTTC.